The clone carrying this T cell receptor beta chain was seen at least ten times. Its antigen is not known. These data belong to a study of blood T cells in healthy people across ages. Together with a sample-barcoded 5' primer, a J-beta primer mix was included in a second PCR lasting roughly 6 to 12 cycles. TCRdb passed the 5' RACE reads through MiXCR, listing each CDR3 protein once. The sample holds roughly 700,000 distinct CDR3 sequences; about 32% are singletons and the top ten take just over 15%. Total RNA extraction produced at least 5.5 micrograms (per sample) for the study. Germline V gives CDR1 SGHDN, CDR2 FVKESK. This CDR3 contains 17 residues. V shed 3 bases and J 5 bases; nucleotides not matched to a gene: 14. General observations from the study: When set beside aged donors, long-lived donors presented more naive CD4+ cells and higher diversity.

This receptor was identified in an elderly woman in good health. The V and J genes are TRBV14 and TRBJ2-5, with 8 positions matching TRBD1. Sequences were obtained from blood. The CDR3 sequence: CASSHPLRGRGLETQYF. Written as DNA, the CDR3 is TGTGCCAGCAGCCATCCCTTGAGGGGCAGGGGGCTCGAGACCCAGTACTTC.